The text below deals with one T cell receptor beta chain. With 8 bases removed from V and 2 bases from J, the gap between germline ends came to 10 bases. Germline loops: CDR1 ENHRY, CDR2 SYGVKD. This CDR3 has 13 residues. The data originate from a study of CD8 T cells in ankylosing spondylitis. Using quantitative 5'-RACE with molecular barcodes, the authors made TCR beta libraries. One entry per CDR3 protein results from TCRdb running MiXCR on the 5' RACE reads. Here the sample spans approximately 220,000 distinct CDR3 sequences, around 25% being singletons. The sequence was collected from a male donor with ankylosing spondylitis or in good health (not recorded which). This chain uses TRBV10-3 with TRBJ1-5; no definite D call. Sequences were obtained from blood, either unsorted or a sorted T cell fraction (not recorded which). Here the CDR3 reads CAIASGGNQPQHF. The CDR3 DNA is TGTGCCATCGCGTCAGGAGGCAATCAGCCCCAGCATTTT.